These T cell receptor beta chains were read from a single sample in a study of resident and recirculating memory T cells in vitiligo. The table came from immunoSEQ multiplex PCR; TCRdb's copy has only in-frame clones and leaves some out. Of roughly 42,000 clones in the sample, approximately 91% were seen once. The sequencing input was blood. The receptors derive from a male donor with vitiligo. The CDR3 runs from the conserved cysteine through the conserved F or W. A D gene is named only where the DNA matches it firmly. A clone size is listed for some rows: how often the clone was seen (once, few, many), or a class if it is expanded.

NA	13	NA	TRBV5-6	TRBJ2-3	TGTGCCAGCAGCTTGGACGTGGCTGGTACGCAGTATTTT	CASSLDVAGTQYF
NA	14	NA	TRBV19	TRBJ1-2	TGTGCCAGTAGAATTCTCACGGGGGGCGGAGGCTACACCTTC	CASRILTGGGGYTF
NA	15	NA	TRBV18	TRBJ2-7	TGTGCCAGCTCGCCCCCGGGGCAGGGGAGGGGCGAGCAGTACTTC	CASSPPGQGRGEQYF
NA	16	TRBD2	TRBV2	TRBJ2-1	TGTGCCAGCAGTGGTCAGGGACTAGTAAGTTACAATGAGCAGTTCTTC	CASSGQGLVSYNEQFF
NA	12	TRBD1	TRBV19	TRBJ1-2	TGTGCCAGTAGTCAGGGGGCCGGTGGCTACACCTTC	CASSQGAGGYTF
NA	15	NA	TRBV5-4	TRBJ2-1	TGTGCCAGCAGCTTGGGGCTAGCGCAGCACAATGAGCAGTTCTTC	CASSLGLAQHNEQFF
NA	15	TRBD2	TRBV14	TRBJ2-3	TGTGCCAGCAGCCGAGGACTAGCGGGCACAGATACGCAGTATTTT	CASSRGLAGTDTQYF
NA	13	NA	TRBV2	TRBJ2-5	TGTGCCAGCAGTGAAGGGACTCTGGAGACCCAGTACTTC	CASSEGTLETQYF
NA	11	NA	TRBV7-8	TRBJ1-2	TGTGCCAGCAGCGGGGAGTGGGGCTACACCTTC	CASSGEWGYTF
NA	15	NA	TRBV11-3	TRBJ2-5	TGTGCCAGCAGCCCTGACTCTTGGTGGGTTGTGACCCAGTACTTC	CASSPDSWWVVTQYF
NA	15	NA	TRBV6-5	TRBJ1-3	TGTGCCAGCAGCGGATCAACAGTCTCTGGAAACACCATATATTTT	CASSGSTVSGNTIYF
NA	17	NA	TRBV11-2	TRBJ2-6	TGTGCCAGCAGCTCCGAGGTTGGCGTCTCTGGGGCCAACGTCCTGACTTTC	CASSSEVGVSGANVLTF
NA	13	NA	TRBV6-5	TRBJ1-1	TGTGCCAGCAGTTACACGGTGAACACTGAAGCTTTCTTT	CASSYTVNTEAFF
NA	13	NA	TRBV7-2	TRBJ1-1	TGTGCCAGCACCTTCCGGGGAGGGACTGAAGCTTTCTTT	CASTFRGGTEAFF
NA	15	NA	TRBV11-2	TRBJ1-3	TGTGCCAGCAGCTCAAGTCGTCTAGCTGGAAACACCATATATTTT	CASSSSRLAGNTIYF
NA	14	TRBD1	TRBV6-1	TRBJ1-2	TGTGCCAGCAGTGAACCCGGGACAGGGGGCGCTCACACCTTC	CASSEPGTGGAHTF
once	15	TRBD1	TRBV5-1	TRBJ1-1	TGCGCCAGCAGCCTGGACAGGGCCCCGAGCACTGAAGCTTTCTTT	CASSLDRAPSTEAFF
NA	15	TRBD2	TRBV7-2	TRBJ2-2	TGTGCCAGCAGACCGACTAGCGGGGGGCACGGGGAGCTGTTTTTT	CASRPTSGGHGELFF
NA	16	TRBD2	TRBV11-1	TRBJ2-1	TGTGCCAGCGCTTCTAGCGGGGGTTTTTCCTACAATGAGCAGTTCTTC	CASASSGGFSYNEQFF
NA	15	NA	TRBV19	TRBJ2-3	TGTGCCAGTAGTATAGTAAGAACTAGCCCAGATACGCAGTATTTT	CASSIVRTSPDTQYF
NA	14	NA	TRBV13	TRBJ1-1	TGTGCCAGCCAAAGTCGGCTCGAGGACACTGAAGCTTTCTTT	CASQSRLEDTEAFF
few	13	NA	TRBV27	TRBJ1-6	TGTGCCAGCAGTTACCCTCGGGGGGCACCCCTCCACTTT	CASSYPRGAPLHF
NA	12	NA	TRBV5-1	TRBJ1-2	TGCGCCAGCAGCTTGGAACTAGGAGGCTACACCTTC	CASSLELGGYTF
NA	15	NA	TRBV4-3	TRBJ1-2	TGCGCCAGCAGCCAAGAAGGGCGGGGAGGGTATGGCTACACCTTC	CASSQEGRGGYGYTF
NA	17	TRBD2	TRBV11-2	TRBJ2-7	TGTGCCAGCAGCTTAGTCCTAGCGGGGATAAGCTCCTACGAGCAGTACTTC	CASSLVLAGISSYEQYF
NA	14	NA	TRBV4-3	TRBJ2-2	TGCGCCAGCAGCCAAGAGACTAGTGTCGGGGAGCTGTTTTTT	CASSQETSVGELFF
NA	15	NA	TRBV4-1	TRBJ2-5	TGCGCCAGCAGCCAAGATGCCAGTTACCAAGAGACCCAGTACTTC	CASSQDASYQETQYF
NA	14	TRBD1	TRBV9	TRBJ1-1	TGTGCCAGCAGCGCCACAGGGGCGAACACTGAAGCTTTCTTT	CASSATGANTEAFF
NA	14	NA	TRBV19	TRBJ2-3	TGTGCCAGTAGTACGACAGATTTAACAGATACGCAGTATTTT	CASSTTDLTDTQYF
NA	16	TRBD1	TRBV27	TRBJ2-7	TGTGCCAGCAGGCCCCAACAGGGGATGCGAGACGGTGAGCAGTACTTC	CASRPQQGMRDGEQYF
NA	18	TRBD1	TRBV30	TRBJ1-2	TGTGCCTGGAGACCGGGACAGGGGGTGGACGACCCTAACTATGGCTACACCTTC	CAWRPGQGVDDPNYGYTF
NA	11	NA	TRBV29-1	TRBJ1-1	TGCAGCGTTGAACAGGGCACTGAAGCTTTCTTT	CSVEQGTEAFF
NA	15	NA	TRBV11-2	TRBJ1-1	TGTGCCAGCAGCTTAGTGAGTATGAGAGACACTGAAGCTTTCTTT	CASSLVSMRDTEAFF
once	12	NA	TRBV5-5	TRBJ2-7	TGTGCCAGCAGCCTCAGCGCCGCCGAGCAGTACTTC	CASSLSAAEQYF
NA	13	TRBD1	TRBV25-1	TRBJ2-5	TGTGCCAGCAGCCTAGACAGGGCTGAGACCCAGTACTTC	CASSLDRAETQYF
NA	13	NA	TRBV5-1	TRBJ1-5	TGCGCCAGCAGCTTGGACAGGAATCAGCCCCAGCATTTT	CASSLDRNQPQHF
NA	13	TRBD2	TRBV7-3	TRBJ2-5	TGTGCCAGCAGCGCGACTAGCGGGGAGACCCAGTACTTC	CASSATSGETQYF
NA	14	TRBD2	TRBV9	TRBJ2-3	TGTGCCAGCAACCTCGGGGGGACCACAGATACGCAGTATTTT	CASNLGGTTDTQYF
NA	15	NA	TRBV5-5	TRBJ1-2	TGTGCCAGCAGCTTGAGGGCGACAGACTACTATGGCTACACCTTC	CASSLRATDYYGYTF
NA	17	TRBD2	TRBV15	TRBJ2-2	TGTGCCACCAGCAGAGTGTATCGGGGGGGCAATACCGGGGAGCTGTTTTTT	CATSRVYRGGNTGELFF
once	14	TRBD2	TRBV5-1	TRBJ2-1	TGCGCCAGCAAGGAACTAGCGGCGTTGAATGAGCAGTTCTTC	CASKELAALNEQFF
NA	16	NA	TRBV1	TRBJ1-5	TGCACCAGCAGCCGCCCGCCGGACCAACAGGGTCAGCCCCAGCATTTT	CTSSRPPDQQGQPQHF
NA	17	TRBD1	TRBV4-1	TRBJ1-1	TGCGCCAGCAGCCTTCGGGACAGGGGGTTTCTGAACACTGAAGCTTTCTTT	CASSLRDRGFLNTEAFF
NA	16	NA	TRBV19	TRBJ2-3	TGTGCCAGTAGTATGACGGTCCAGCGGCGGGCAGATACGCAGTATTTT	CASSMTVQRRADTQYF
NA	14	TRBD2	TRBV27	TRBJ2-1	TGTGCCAGCAGTTTAGTTCGAGCGGGGGATGAGCAGTTCTTC	CASSLVRAGDEQFF
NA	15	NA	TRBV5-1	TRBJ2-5	TGCGCCAGCAGCTTGGCCGGGGAATGGAGTAAGACCCAGTACTTC	CASSLAGEWSKTQYF
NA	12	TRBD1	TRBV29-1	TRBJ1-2	TGCAGCGTGGACAGGTCTAACTATGGCTACACCTTC	CSVDRSNYGYTF
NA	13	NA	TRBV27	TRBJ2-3	TGTGCCAGCAGTTTATGGCGGGCCGATACGCAGTATTTT	CASSLWRADTQYF
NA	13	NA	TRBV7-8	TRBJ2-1	TGTGCCAGTAGATACTACTCCTACAATGAGCAGTTCTTC	CASRYYSYNEQFF
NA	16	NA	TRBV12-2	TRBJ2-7	TGTGCAAGTCGCCTCCGGGGGGGGGTCCTCCCCTACGAGCAGTACTTC	CASRLRGGVLPYEQYF
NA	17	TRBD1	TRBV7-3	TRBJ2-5	TGTGCCAGCAGCTCAGATGAACTCGGACAGGGGACGGAGACCCAGTACTTC	CASSSDELGQGTETQYF
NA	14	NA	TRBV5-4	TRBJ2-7	TGTGCCAGCAGCTTTGGCACAGGAGCCTACGAGCAGTACTTC	CASSFGTGAYEQYF
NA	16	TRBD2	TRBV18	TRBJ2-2	TGTGCCAGCTCACCACGTCTAGCGGGGAACACCGGGGAGCTGTTTTTT	CASSPRLAGNTGELFF
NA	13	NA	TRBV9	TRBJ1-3	TGTGCCAGCAGCGCCATAGTCAGCGGCACCATATATTTT	CASSAIVSGTIYF
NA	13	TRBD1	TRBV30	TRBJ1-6	TGTGCCTGGAATCTACAGGGGAATTCACCCCTCCACTTT	CAWNLQGNSPLHF